A single sample gave rise to the 13 T cell receptor beta chains below, sequenced in a study of blood T cells in healthy people across ages. Using a J-beta primer mix together with a sample-barcoded 5' primer, a second PCR was run for roughly 6 to 11 cycles. TCRdb used MiXCR to reprocess the 5' RACE reads, holding one entry per CDR3 protein. The data contain some 1.5 million distinct CDR3 sequences, roughly 30% of them singletons. The sequencing sample was made of blood. The receptors were gathered from a woman younger than 45 in good health.

The chain joins TRBV5-1 to TRBJ1-4; D perhaps matches TRBD1 (6 bases). CDR1 and CDR2 from the germline V gene are SGHRS and YFSETQ. The CDR3 sequence is 13 residues long. V gave up 2 bases and J gave up 8 bases, with 10 bases separating them. The CDR3, as DNA: TGCGCCAGCAGCTTCCGGGGGCGGGAAAAACTGTTTTTT. Protein product: CASSFRGREKLFF.

There are a few counts of this clonotype. The CDR3 nucleotides read TGTGCCAGCAGCCTTTCTAGCGGGAAACATGAGCAGTTCTTC. Translated: CASSLSSGKHEQFF. The genes are TRBV3-1 and TRBJ2-1, with TRBD2 matching over 9 bases. This CDR3 has 14 residues. V gave up 4 bases and J gave up 8 bases; unmatched junction bases: 6. The germline V gene has CDR1 LGHDT and CDR2 YNNKEL (reference sequence).

This clonotype has more than one count but fewer than ten. The genes are TRBV10-3 and TRBJ2-5; TRBD2 matches 13 bases. Germline lookup yields CDR1 ENHRY and CDR2 SYGVKD. V gave up 4 bases and J gave up 11 bases; unmatched junction bases: 7. This CDR3 has 14 amino acids. CDR3 sequence: CAISGTSGGREQYF. CDR3 bases: TGTGCCATCAGTGGGACTAGCGGGGGACGGGAGCAGTACTTC.

With regard to this clonotype: Given a much more abundant clone one base away, this may be a read error. The chain combines TRBV15 with TRBJ2-1, with 7 positions matching TRBD1. V lost 2 bases to trimming and J lost 10 bases; unmatched junction nucleotides: 5. This CDR3 spans 13 amino acids. Germline values: CDR1 LNHNV, CDR2 YYDKDF (reference sequence). This CDR3 is CATSRRGQDEQFF. The CDR3 DNA reads as TGTGCCACCAGCAGACGCGGACAGGACGAGCAGTTCTTC.

This clonotype was seen only a few times. CDR3 amino acids: CSYSKPGSPLHF. DNA for the CDR3: TGCAGTTACTCGAAACCGGGTTCACCCCTCCACTTT. This sequence joins TRBV20-1 and TRBJ1-6; D not certain. The V gene lost 8 bases and the J gene lost 9 bases, with 14 bases spanning the gap. Germline V gives CDR1 DFQATT, CDR2 SNEGSKA (reference sequence). The CDR3 has 12 amino acids.

This clonotype appeared a few times. The rearrangement joins TRBV7-2 to TRBJ1-2, with D uncertain. Trimming took off 3 bases at V and 5 bases at J, with 4 bases between the two ends. The germline gives CDR1 SGHTA, CDR2 FQGNSA. The CDR3 runs to 11 residues. The CDR3 coding sequence is TGTGCCAGCAGCTTTGCGTATGGCTACACCTTC. As protein: CASSFAYGYTF.

Note on this clonotype: An end of the junction differs from the germline gene, which may be a read error. The chain links TRBV7-2 to TRBJ2-2; 10 bases match TRBD2. Germline V CDR1 and CDR2: SGHTA, FQGNSA. The CDR3 runs to 19 residues. The CDR3, as DNA: TGTGCCAGCAGCTTAGAAATGGGACTAGCGAATACAAACACCGGGGAGCGGTTTTTT. Protein: CASSLEMGLANTNTGERFF.

Comment on this clonotype: An end of the junction does not agree with germline; a read error may underlie this. V and J are TRBV12-3 or TRBV12-4 and TRBJ1-5; no reliable D call. The CDR3 is 12 residues long. The CDR3: CANSLSNQPQHF. Here the CDR3 DNA reads TGTGCCAACAGTTTGAGTAATCAGCCCCAGCATTTT.

The chain recombines TRBV28 with TRBJ2-1, with D tentatively TRBD1 or TRBD2 (5 bases each). Trimming pared 6 bases from V and 6 bases from J, leaving 12 bases between. CDR1 is MDHEN and CDR2 is SYDVKM in the germline V gene. This CDR3 is built from 13 residues. The CDR3 DNA follows: TGTGCCAGCAGGTTCCCGGGACGCAATGAGCAGTTCTTC. This codes for CASRFPGRNEQFF. The variable domain in full, with the rest retrieved from reference TRBV28 and TRBJ2-1, is DVKVTQSSRYLVKRTGEKVFLECVQDMDHENMFWYRQDPGLGLRLIYFSYDVKMKEKGDIPEGYSVSREKKERFSLILESASTNQTSMYLCASRFPGRNEQFFGPGTRLTVL.

Only a few counts were recorded for this clonotype. CDR3 bases: TGTGCCAGCAGCCCCCGGGACACAAATAATTCACCCCTCCACTTT. This gives the protein CASSPRDTNNSPLHF. This sequence joins TRBV6-1 and TRBJ1-6; a possible D gene is TRBD1 (6 bases). This CDR3 has 15 amino acids. CDR1 and CDR2 from the germline V gene are MNHNS and SASEGT. V lost 6 bases to trimming and J lost 5 bases, with 14 bases between them.

This clonotype was seen only a few times. The chain joins TRBV29-1 to TRBJ1-2; D is possibly TRBD1 (5 bases). This CDR3 has 11 amino acids. V shed 7 bases and J shed 1 base, with 7 bases lying between them. Germline CDR1 reads SQVTM; CDR2 reads ANQGSEA. This chain's CDR3 is CSGDVNYGYTF. For the CDR3, the DNA is TGCAGCGGGGACGTTAACTATGGCTACACCTTC.

This clonotype was seen many times. CDR3 region: CASSGLGGPSYEQYF. CDR3 nucleotide sequence: TGTGCCAGCAGCGGACTAGGGGGCCCTTCCTACGAGCAGTACTTC. V gene TRBV5-5 combines with J gene TRBJ2-7, with D perhaps TRBD1 or TRBD2 (7 bases each). This CDR3 has 15 amino acids. Trimming took 4 bases from V and 1 from J, leaving 15 bases between them. Germline CDR1 and CDR2: SGHKS and YYEKEE (reference sequence). The whole variable domain, remainder taken from reference TRBV5-5 and TRBJ2-7, is DAGVTQSPTHLIKTRGQQVTLRCSPISGHKSVSWYQQVLGQGPQFIFQYYEKEERGRGNFPDRFSARQFPNYSSELNVNALLLGDSALYLCASSGLGGPSYEQYFGPGTRLTVT.

The chain uses TRBV6-1 and TRBJ2-3; 9 nucleotides match TRBD2. CDR1 and CDR2 (germline): MNHNS, SASEGT. V was pared by 6 bases and J by 10 bases, with 11 bases of the junction left unmatched. This CDR3 comprises 14 residues. The CDR3 loop reads CASRESRTSAAQYF. DNA of the CDR3: TGTGCCAGCAGAGAGAGCAGGACTAGCGCTGCGCAGTATTTT.